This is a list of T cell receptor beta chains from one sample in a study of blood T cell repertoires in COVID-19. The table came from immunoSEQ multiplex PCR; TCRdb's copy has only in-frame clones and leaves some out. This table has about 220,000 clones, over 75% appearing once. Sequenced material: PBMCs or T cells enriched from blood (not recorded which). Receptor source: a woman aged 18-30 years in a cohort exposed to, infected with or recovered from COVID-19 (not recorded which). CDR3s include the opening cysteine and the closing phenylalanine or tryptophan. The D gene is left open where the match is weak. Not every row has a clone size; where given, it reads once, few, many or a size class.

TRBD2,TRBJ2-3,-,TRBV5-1,TGCGCCAGCAGCCCAGGACTAGCGGGAGATACGCAGTATTTT,CASSPGLAGDTQYF
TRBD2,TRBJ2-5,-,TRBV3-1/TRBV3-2,TGTGCCAGCAGCCAAGGGACTAGCGGGGGAGAGACCCAGTACTTC,CASSQGTSGGETQYF
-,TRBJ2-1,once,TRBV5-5,TGTGCCAGCAGCTTCCGTCCGCGCGATGAGCAGTTCTTC,CASSFRPRDEQFF
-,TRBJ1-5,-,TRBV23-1,TGCGCCAGCAGTCAATTCCCAGGGATGGAGCCCCAGCATTTT,CASSQFPGMEPQHF
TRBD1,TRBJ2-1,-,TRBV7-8,TGTGCCAGCAGCCAGGACAGGGCGAATGAGCAGTTCTTC,CASSQDRANEQFF
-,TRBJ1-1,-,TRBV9,TGTGCCAGCAGCGTAGCGGGACATAACACTGAAGCTTTCTTT,CASSVAGHNTEAFF
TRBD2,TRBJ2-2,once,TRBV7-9,TGTGCCAGCAGCGACAGCGGGAGGGCGAACACCGGGGAGCTGTTTTTT,CASSDSGRANTGELFF
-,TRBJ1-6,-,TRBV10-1,TGCGCCAGCAGTGAGCGAGGGATGAATTCACCCCTCCACTTT,CASSERGMNSPLHF
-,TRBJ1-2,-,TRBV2,TGTGCCAGCAGTGGGAGTCAGATTAACTATGGCTACACCTTC,CASSGSQINYGYTF
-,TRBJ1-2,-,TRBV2,TGTGCCAGCAGGGCCCTCTATGGCTACACCTTC,CASRALYGYTF
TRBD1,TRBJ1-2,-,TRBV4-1,TGCGCCAGCAGCTTAACCCGGGGACAGGGGAACTATGGCTACACCTTC,CASSLTRGQGNYGYTF
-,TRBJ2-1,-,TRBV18,TGTGCCAGCTCGTCGACAGGGGAGGGATACAATGAGCAGTTCTTC,CASSSTGEGYNEQFF
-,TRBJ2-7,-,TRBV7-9,TGTGCCAGCAGCGATCGAGCAGGAGGGGACGAGCAGTACTTC,CASSDRAGGDEQYF
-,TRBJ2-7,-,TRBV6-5,TGTGCCAGCAGGCCAAGGACAACCGCCTCCTACGAGCAGTACTTC,CASRPRTTASYEQYF
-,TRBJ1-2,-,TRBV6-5,TGTGCCAGCAGTCTAAGGGGAGGGGCCCGTTATGGCTACACCTTC,CASSLRGGARYGYTF
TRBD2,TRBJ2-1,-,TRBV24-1,TGTGCCACCAGTGAGGGCGGGGGTAGCGGGAAACGGGAGCAGTTCTTC,CATSEGGGSGKREQFF
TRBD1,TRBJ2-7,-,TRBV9,TGTGCCAGCAGCCCCCAGGGGGTCTCCGAGCAGTACTTC,CASSPQGVSEQYF
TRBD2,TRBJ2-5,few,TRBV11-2,TGTGCCAGCAGCTTTGTCCGGAAAGCGGGAGGAGGGGGAGAGACCCAGTACTTC,CASSFVRKAGGGGETQYF
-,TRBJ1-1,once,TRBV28,TGTGCCAGCAGTTTGGGGGGGGCTGAAGCTTTCTTT,CASSLGGAEAFF
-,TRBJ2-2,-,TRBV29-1,TGCAGCGTTGGGACAGTTAACACCGGGGAGCTGTTTTTT,CSVGTVNTGELFF
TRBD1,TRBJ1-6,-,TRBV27,TGTGCCAGCAGCCGACAGGGAACCTTTGCCTCGCCCCTCCACTTT,CASSRQGTFASPLHF
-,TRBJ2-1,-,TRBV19,TGTGCCAGTAGTTTTTCCTTAACGAGTGAGCAGTTCTTC,CASSFSLTSEQFF
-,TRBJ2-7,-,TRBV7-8,TGTGCCAGCAGTCGGGGGACCTACGAGCAGTACTTC,CASSRGTYEQYF
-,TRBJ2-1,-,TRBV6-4,TGTGCCAGCAGTGACGGGGGGACAGTTCACAATGAGCAGTTCTTC,CASSDGGTVHNEQFF
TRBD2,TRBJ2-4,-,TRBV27,TGTGCCAGCAGTAATTGGACGGGAGGGAAGGTAAACATTCAGTACTTC,CASSNWTGGKVNIQYF
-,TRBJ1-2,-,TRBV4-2,TGTGCCAGCAGCCAAGAGAACGGGGGGCTAGATGGCTACACCTTC,CASSQENGGLDGYTF
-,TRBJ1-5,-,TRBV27,TGTGCCAGCAGGGGACACCTTAGCAATCAGCCCCAGCATTTT,CASRGHLSNQPQHF
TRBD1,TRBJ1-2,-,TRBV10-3,TGTGCCATCAGTGCTAGGACAGGGTTACATGGCTACACCTTC,CAISARTGLHGYTF
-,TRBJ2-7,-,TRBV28,TGTGCCAGCAGCCTTGACAGCGAGCAGTACTTC,CASSLDSEQYF
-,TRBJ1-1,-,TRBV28,TGTGCCAGCAGTTTATGGGGGGGTGAAACTGAAGCTTTCTTT,CASSLWGGETEAFF
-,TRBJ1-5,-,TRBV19,TGTGCCAGTAGTACCGGGGTGGATCAGCCCCAGCATTTT,CASSTGVDQPQHF
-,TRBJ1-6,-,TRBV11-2,TGTGCCAGCAGCTCCCGCGTGAGGGGAAGGGGGTTTTCACCCCTCCACTTT,CASSSRVRGRGFSPLHF
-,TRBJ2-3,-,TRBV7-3,TGTGCCAGCAGCTCCGCTAGCGACGATACGCAGTATTTT,CASSSASDDTQYF
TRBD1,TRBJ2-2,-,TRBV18,TGTGCCAGCTCATCCGTGGGACAGGGTACCGGCGGGGAGCTGTTTTTT,CASSSVGQGTGGELFF
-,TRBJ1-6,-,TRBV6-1,TGTGCCAGCAGTGAAGACAGAGATTCACCCCTCCACTTT,CASSEDRDSPLHF
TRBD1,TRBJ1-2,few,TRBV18,TGTGCCAGCTCATCCACTCAGGGGGCTGGCTATGGCTACACCTTC,CASSSTQGAGYGYTF
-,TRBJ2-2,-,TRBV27,TGTGCCAGCAGTTCGGGACTGGCTGGAACCGGGGAGCTGTTTTTT,CASSSGLAGTGELFF
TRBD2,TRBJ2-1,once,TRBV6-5,TGTGCCAGCAGTTCCGGGACTAGTATTGGTAATGAGCAGTTCTTC,CASSSGTSIGNEQFF
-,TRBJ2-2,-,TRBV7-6,TGTGCCAGCAGCTTAGCAGGCGGATCGGACACCGGGGAGCTGTTTTTT,CASSLAGGSDTGELFF
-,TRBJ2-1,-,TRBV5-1,TGCGCCAGCAGCGCGATGGCGGGTGTCTACAATGAGCAGTTCTTC,CASSAMAGVYNEQFF
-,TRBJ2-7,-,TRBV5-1,TGCGCCAGCACCCAGGGGTCCTCCTACGAGCAGTACTTC,CASTQGSSYEQYF
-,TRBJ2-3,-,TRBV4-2,TGTGCCAGCAGCCAAGCGCGCGGGACCACAGATACGCAGTATTTT,CASSQARGTTDTQYF
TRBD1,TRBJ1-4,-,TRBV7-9,TGTGCCAGCAGCCCGGACAGGGGAGGTGAAAAACTGTTTTTT,CASSPDRGGEKLFF
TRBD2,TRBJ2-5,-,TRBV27,TGTGCCAGCAGTTCGGGACTAGCGGAGACCCAGTACTTC,CASSSGLAETQYF
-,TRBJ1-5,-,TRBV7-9,TGTGCCAGCAGCCAGACTAATAGCAATCAGCCCCAGCATTTT,CASSQTNSNQPQHF
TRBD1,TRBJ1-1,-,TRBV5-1,TGCGCCAGCAGCTTGGGTGACAGGGGGCTCACTGAAGCTTTCTTT,CASSLGDRGLTEAFF